Listed below are T cell receptor beta chains from one sample, sequenced in a study of human T cells and chemical hapten exposure. TCRdb processed the RACE reads anew with MiXCR; each CDR3 protein has one entry. This table has approximately 68,000 distinct CDR3 sequences, 7.5% to 9.5% appearing once. The starting material was whole blood, obtained in connection with sensitization to the hapten diphenylcyclopropenone (DPC). These receptors came from a woman between 50 and 59 years old with alopecia areata. Some clones in this sample may be carry-over from other donors' samples. The CDR3 runs from the conserved cysteine through the conserved F or W. A D gene is named only where the DNA matches it firmly. A clone size is listed for some rows: how often the clone was seen (once, few, many), or a class if it is expanded.

v_gene: TRBV20-1
j_gene: TRBJ2-7
d_gene: TRBD2
abundance: few
CDR3aa: CSASSGNLPYEQYF
CDR3nt: TGCAGTGCAAGTAGCGGGAACCTTCCCTACGAGCAGTACTTC

v_gene: TRBV20-1
j_gene: TRBJ1-5
d_gene: TRBD1
abundance: many
CDR3aa: CSASQGVSNQPQHF
CDR3nt: TGCAGTGCTTCACAGGGGGTAAGCAATCAGCCCCAGCATTTT

v_gene: TRBV2
j_gene: TRBJ2-3
d_gene: NA
abundance: NA
CDR3aa: CASSVGQNTDTQYF
CDR3nt: TGTGCCAGCAGTGTAGGACAGAACACAGATACGCAGTATTTT

v_gene: TRBV20-1
j_gene: TRBJ1-6
d_gene: NA
abundance: few
CDR3aa: CSAREANSPLHF
CDR3nt: TGCAGTGCTAGAGAGGCTAATTCACCCCTCCACTTT

v_gene: TRBV29-1
j_gene: TRBJ2-2
d_gene: NA
abundance: few
CDR3aa: CSVDTRNTGELFF
CDR3nt: TGCAGCGTCGATACAAGAAACACCGGGGAGCTGTTTTTT

v_gene: TRBV29-1
j_gene: TRBJ2-2
d_gene: NA
abundance: many
CDR3aa: CSVRTPNTGELFF
CDR3nt: TGCAGCGTTCGGACCCCTAACACCGGGGAGCTGTTTTTT

v_gene: TRBV6-5
j_gene: TRBJ1-2
d_gene: NA
abundance: NA
CDR3aa: CASSYSTGPRNYGYTF
CDR3nt: TGTGCCAGCAGTTACTCGACAGGCCCGCGTAACTATGGCTACACCTTC

v_gene: TRBV12-3/TRBV12-4
j_gene: TRBJ1-6
d_gene: NA
abundance: few
CDR3aa: CASSLWAVESPLHF
CDR3nt: TGTGCCAGCAGTTTATGGGCAGTAGAATCACCCCTCCACTTT

v_gene: TRBV7-2
j_gene: TRBJ2-7
d_gene: TRBD2
abundance: many
CDR3aa: CASSPGTSDYEQYF
CDR3nt: TGTGCCAGCAGCCCCGGGACTAGCGACTACGAGCAGTACTTC

v_gene: TRBV4-3
j_gene: TRBJ1-1
d_gene: NA
abundance: few
CDR3aa: CASSQGSGRNTEAFF
CDR3nt: TGCGCCAGCAGCCAAGGCTCAGGGAGGAACACTGAAGCTTTCTTT

v_gene: TRBV7-2
j_gene: TRBJ2-7
d_gene: TRBD2
abundance: NA
CDR3aa: CASSFSGSLAYEQYF
CDR3nt: TGTGCCAGCAGTTTTAGCGGGAGTCTTGCCTACGAGCAGTACTTC

v_gene: TRBV6-5
j_gene: TRBJ2-3
d_gene: NA
abundance: NA
CDR3aa: CASSLFGGFSSTDTQYF
CDR3nt: TGTGCCAGCAGCTTGTTCGGAGGTTTTAGTAGCACAGATACGCAGTATTTT

v_gene: TRBV6-1
j_gene: TRBJ2-7
d_gene: NA
abundance: few
CDR3aa: CASSQEGYEQYF
CDR3nt: TGTGCCAGCAGCCAGGAGGGTTACGAGCAGTACTTC

v_gene: TRBV6-2/TRBV6-3
j_gene: TRBJ1-5
d_gene: NA
abundance: many
CDR3aa: CASSLSGLIASNQPQHF
CDR3nt: TGTGCCAGCAGTTTATCAGGGCTGATAGCTAGCAATCAGCCCCAGCATTTT

v_gene: TRBV6-6
j_gene: TRBJ1-5
d_gene: NA
abundance: few
CDR3aa: CASRTGSNQPQHF
CDR3nt: TGTGCCAGCAGGACAGGAAGCAATCAGCCCCAGCATTTT

v_gene: TRBV28
j_gene: TRBJ2-7
d_gene: NA
abundance: few
CDR3aa: CASSFRGVRVYEQYF
CDR3nt: TGTGCCAGCAGCTTTAGAGGTGTCAGGGTCTACGAGCAGTACTTC

v_gene: TRBV28
j_gene: TRBJ2-3
d_gene: NA
abundance: NA
CDR3aa: CASSKREPARNTQYF
CDR3nt: TGTGCCAGCAGCAAACGCGAACCGGCCCGCAATACGCAGTATTTT

v_gene: TRBV7-2
j_gene: TRBJ2-6
d_gene: NA
abundance: few
CDR3aa: CASIPPRGLGANVLTF
CDR3nt: TGTGCCAGCATCCCCCCCCGGGGCTTAGGGGCCAACGTCCTGACTTTC

v_gene: TRBV13
j_gene: TRBJ2-1
d_gene: TRBD2
abundance: NA
CDR3aa: CASSSGTSGPSGEQFF
CDR3nt: TGTGCCAGCAGCTCCGGCACTAGCGGTCCCTCTGGAGAGCAGTTCTTC

v_gene: TRBV7-6
j_gene: TRBJ2-1
d_gene: TRBD2
abundance: few
CDR3aa: CASSSSGLRGDEQFF
CDR3nt: TGTGCCAGCAGCTCTAGCGGTCTCCGGGGGGATGAGCAGTTCTTC

v_gene: TRBV30
j_gene: TRBJ2-1
d_gene: TRBD2
abundance: few
CDR3aa: CAWTAGTSNSEQFF
CDR3nt: TGTGCCTGGACCGCCGGGACTAGTAATAGTGAGCAGTTCTTC

v_gene: TRBV18
j_gene: TRBJ1-1
d_gene: NA
abundance: many
CDR3aa: CASSPQGPEAFF
CDR3nt: TGTGCCAGCTCACCACAGGGACCTGAAGCTTTCTTT

v_gene: TRBV7-2
j_gene: TRBJ2-3
d_gene: TRBD2
abundance: NA
CDR3aa: CASSPGSGRGGTDTQYF
CDR3nt: TGTGCCAGCAGCCCCGGAAGCGGGAGAGGCGGCACAGATACGCAGTATTTT

v_gene: TRBV5-1
j_gene: TRBJ2-5
d_gene: NA
abundance: few
CDR3aa: CASSPQGWETQYF
CDR3nt: TGCGCCAGCAGCCCGCAGGGGTGGGAGACCCAGTACTTC

v_gene: TRBV7-9
j_gene: TRBJ1-2
d_gene: NA
abundance: NA
CDR3aa: CASSLETYGYTF
CDR3nt: TGTGCCAGCAGCTTAGAGACGTATGGCTACACCTTC

v_gene: TRBV7-2
j_gene: TRBJ2-3
d_gene: TRBD2
abundance: NA
CDR3aa: CASSYQRESDTQYF
CDR3nt: TGTGCCAGCAGTTACCAGCGGGAGTCAGATACGCAGTATTTT

v_gene: TRBV12-3/TRBV12-4
j_gene: TRBJ1-1
d_gene: NA
abundance: NA
CDR3aa: CASSFSRGTEAFF
CDR3nt: TGTGCCAGCAGTTTCTCCAGGGGCACTGAAGCTTTCTTT

v_gene: TRBV19
j_gene: TRBJ2-1
d_gene: TRBD2
abundance: few
CDR3aa: CASSWGHSGEEQFF
CDR3nt: TGTGCCAGTAGTTGGGGGCATAGCGGGGAGGAGCAGTTCTTC

v_gene: TRBV10-3
j_gene: TRBJ2-2
d_gene: TRBD1
abundance: NA
CDR3aa: CAITPGQGDPGELFF
CDR3nt: TGTGCCATCACCCCCGGACAGGGTGACCCCGGGGAGCTGTTTTTT

v_gene: TRBV5-1
j_gene: TRBJ2-5
d_gene: NA
abundance: few
CDR3aa: CASSLNGGGETQYF
CDR3nt: TGCGCCAGCAGCTTGAATGGGGGAGGAGAGACCCAGTACTTC

v_gene: TRBV7-9
j_gene: TRBJ2-3
d_gene: TRBD2
abundance: many
CDR3aa: CASSLEKTSGTDTQYF
CDR3nt: TGTGCCAGCAGCTTGGAGAAGACTAGCGGCACAGATACGCAGTATTTT

v_gene: TRBV18
j_gene: TRBJ2-7
d_gene: TRBD2
abundance: NA
CDR3aa: CASSAPGLGYEQYF
CDR3nt: TGTGCCAGCTCAGCGCCGGGACTAGGATACGAGCAGTACTTC

v_gene: TRBV24-1
j_gene: TRBJ1-5
d_gene: NA
abundance: few
CDR3aa: CATGLPPRGNQPQHF
CDR3nt: TGTGCCACGGGACTGCCCCCGCGAGGCAATCAGCCCCAGCATTTT

v_gene: TRBV5-1
j_gene: TRBJ2-7
d_gene: TRBD2
abundance: many
CDR3aa: CASSPASGSHYEQYF
CDR3nt: TGCGCCAGCAGCCCGGCTAGCGGGAGTCACTACGAGCAGTACTTC

v_gene: TRBV6-2/TRBV6-3
j_gene: TRBJ1-5
d_gene: TRBD1
abundance: few
CDR3aa: CASSRQGSNQPQHF
CDR3nt: TGTGCCAGCAGCCGACAGGGTAGCAATCAGCCCCAGCATTTT

v_gene: TRBV5-1
j_gene: TRBJ1-1
d_gene: TRBD1
abundance: NA
CDR3aa: CASSLQSGTGDEAFF
CDR3nt: TGCGCCAGCAGTTTGCAGTCCGGGACAGGGGACGAAGCTTTCTTT

v_gene: TRBV9
j_gene: TRBJ2-1
d_gene: TRBD2
abundance: few
CDR3aa: CASSVEARGGGYNEQFF
CDR3nt: TGTGCCAGCAGCGTCGAGGCCCGCGGGGGGGGATACAATGAGCAGTTCTTC

v_gene: TRBV7-2
j_gene: TRBJ2-3
d_gene: TRBD2
abundance: many
CDR3aa: CASSHRTSGGTDTQYF
CDR3nt: TGTGCCAGCAGCCACCGGACTAGCGGGGGCACAGATACGCAGTATTTT

v_gene: TRBV5-4
j_gene: TRBJ1-2
d_gene: NA
abundance: few
CDR3aa: CASSSPLREGPHVGYTF
CDR3nt: TGTGCCAGCAGCTCACCCCTTAGGGAGGGGCCGCACGTGGGCTACACCTTC

v_gene: TRBV5-6
j_gene: TRBJ2-2
d_gene: TRBD1
abundance: many
CDR3aa: CASSLDRGQYTGELFF
CDR3nt: TGTGCCAGCAGCCTCGACAGGGGCCAATACACCGGGGAGCTGTTTTTT

v_gene: TRBV19
j_gene: TRBJ2-7
d_gene: NA
abundance: few
CDR3aa: CASSSWTDVYEQYF
CDR3nt: TGTGCCAGTAGTTCCTGGACAGACGTTTATGAGCAGTACTTC

v_gene: TRBV6-2/TRBV6-3
j_gene: TRBJ2-1
d_gene: TRBD2
abundance: few
CDR3aa: CASSGLGGTVMDEQFF
CDR3nt: TGTGCCAGCAGTGGACTAGGCGGGACCGTCATGGATGAGCAGTTCTTC

v_gene: TRBV20-1
j_gene: TRBJ2-4
d_gene: NA
abundance: NA
CDR3aa: CSAGGQVAKNIQYF
CDR3nt: TGCAGTGCGGGGGGACAAGTAGCCAAAAACATTCAGTACTTC

v_gene: TRBV25-1
j_gene: TRBJ2-5
d_gene: NA
abundance: few
CDR3aa: CASSGLDTQYF
CDR3nt: TGTGCCAGCAGTGGCTTGGATACCCAGTACTTC

v_gene: TRBV4-3
j_gene: TRBJ2-7
d_gene: NA
abundance: NA
CDR3aa: CASSQGEEGPYEQYF
CDR3nt: TGCGCCAGCAGCCAAGGGGAGGAGGGCCCCTACGAGCAGTACTTC